Presented here are 4 T cell receptor beta chains from one specimen sequenced in a study of blood T cell repertoires in COVID-19. Clones were read by immunoSEQ multiplex PCR, and TCRdb kept only the in-frame ones, dropping some. This table holds 200,000 to 250,000 clones, approximately 84% found once. Source material: peripheral blood. Receptor source: an elderly man with acute or convalescent COVID-19.

The rearrangement joins TRBV28 to TRBJ1-2, with TRBD1 matching 7 bases. This CDR3 has 14 residues. CDR1 is MDHEN, CDR2 SYDVKM, per germline. With 10 bases clipped from V and 7 bases from J, the junction kept 15 bases outside the gene matches. In DNA form, the CDR3 reads TGTGCCATTGCCCAGACAGGGATAATTTTTGGCTACACCTTC. The encoded protein is CAIAQTGIIFGYTF.

V usage is TRBV5-1 and J usage is TRBJ2-7, with 8 bases lining up with TRBD1. V shed 5 bases, J shed 1 base, and the junction held 11 bases outside the gene matches. This CDR3 region has 16 residues. Germline CDR1 is SGHRS and CDR2 is YFSETQ. The CDR3 DNA is TGCGCCAGCAGGTCCTCCCCGGACAGGGTTTCCTACGAGCAGTACTTC. It translates to CASRSSPDRVSYEQYF.

V and J are TRBV2 and TRBJ2-7; the D gene is possibly TRBD1 (5 bases). From germline, CDR1 is SNHLY and CDR2 FYNNEI. CDR3 size: 14 residues. The V end lost 4 bases, the J end lost 2 bases, and 12 bases lay between the germline ends. The DNA for the CDR3 is TGTGCCAGCAGTGGGGCAGGGCGAACCTACGAGCAGTACGTC. This sequence encodes CASSGAGRTYEQYV.

This rearrangement joins TRBV27 to TRBJ2-1; possibly TRBD2 for D (5 bases). V was shortened by 0 bases and J by 3 bases, with 18 bases between the two germline ends. The CDR3 has 18 amino acids. Germline-derived CDR1 and CDR2 are MNHEY and SMNVEV (reference sequence). The CDR3 is CASSLSGVQMMRYNEQFF. The CDR3 DNA reads TGTGCCAGCAGTTTATCGGGAGTTCAAATGATGCGCTACAATGAGCAGTTCTTC.